This T cell receptor (beta chain) was profiled in a study of T cells after yellow fever vaccination. Study context: Preparing low-cell-number fractions relied on SMART-Seq v4 Ultra Low Input. Findings and limits, study-wide: Repertoires sorted by FACS could include abundant clonotypes that are contaminants from the bulk population.

UMIs were added to TCR cDNA along with a universal primer site when it was made by 5'RACE template switching. TCRdb re-analysed the 5' RACE reads in MiXCR, keeping a single row per CDR3 protein. The sample lists 450,000 to 550,000 distinct CDR3 sequences, roughly a fifth occurring once. About this clonotype: Its matching antigen is unknown.

The germline CDR1 and CDR2 sequences are MNHNS and SASEGT. The CDR3 consists of 13 residues. V was pared by 11 bases and J by 6 bases, with 20 bases between. The chain employs TRBV6-1 and TRBJ2-7; D call uncertain. The source material was PBMCs, sampled 15 days after the yellow fever booster vaccination. This clonotype was sampled from a man between 25 and 39 years old who received the YFV17D yellow fever vaccine. This CDR3 reads CAPSIGRALEQYF. The CDR3 DNA follows: TGTGCCCCCAGCATAGGCAGAGCGCTCGAGCAGTACTTC.